This T cell receptor (beta chain) was identified during a study of blood T cell repertoires in COVID-19. Looking at the study overall: Acute and convalescent COVID-19 specimens originated in the United States, Italy and Spain.

The assay was immunoSEQ multiplex PCR, and TCRdb's table has in-frame clones only and misses some. Seen here are about 130,000 clones, around four fifths observed once, and the top ten hold approximately 10%. This CDR3 spans 18 amino acids. The germline CDR1 and CDR2 sequences are SGHTA and FQGTGA. The V and J ends lost 4 bases and 4 bases, in that order; junction bases with no gene match: 15. The sample comprised peripheral blood. The chain has TRBV7-3 and TRBJ2-2; 7 nucleotides align to TRBD2. The source of this sequence is a man between 60 and 75 years old with acute or convalescent COVID-19. The CDR3 spells CASSSQPGGRRSTGELFF. The CDR3 nucleotides read TGTGCCAGCAGCTCCCAGCCTGGCGGGAGAAGAAGCACCGGGGAGCTGTTTTTT.